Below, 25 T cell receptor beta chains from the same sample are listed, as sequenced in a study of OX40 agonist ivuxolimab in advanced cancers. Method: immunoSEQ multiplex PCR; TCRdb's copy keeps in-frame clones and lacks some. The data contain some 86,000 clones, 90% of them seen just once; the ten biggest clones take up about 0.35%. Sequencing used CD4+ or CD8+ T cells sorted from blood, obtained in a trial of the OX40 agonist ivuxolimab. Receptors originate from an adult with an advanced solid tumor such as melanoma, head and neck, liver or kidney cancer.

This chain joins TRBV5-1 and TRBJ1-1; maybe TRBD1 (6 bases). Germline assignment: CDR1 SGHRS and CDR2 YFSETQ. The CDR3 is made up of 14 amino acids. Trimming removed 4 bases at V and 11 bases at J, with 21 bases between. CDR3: CASSEPDSLNSAFF. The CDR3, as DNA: TGCGCCAGCAGCGAACCGGACAGCTTAAATTCGGCTTTCTTT.

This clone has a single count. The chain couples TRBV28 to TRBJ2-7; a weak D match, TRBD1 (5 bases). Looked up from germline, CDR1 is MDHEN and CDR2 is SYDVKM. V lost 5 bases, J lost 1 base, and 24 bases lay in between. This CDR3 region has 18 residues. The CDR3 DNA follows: TGTGCCAGCAGTCGTTTTTTCAAGGACACAGCTGTATCCTACGAGCAGTACGTC. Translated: CASSRFFKDTAVSYEQYV.

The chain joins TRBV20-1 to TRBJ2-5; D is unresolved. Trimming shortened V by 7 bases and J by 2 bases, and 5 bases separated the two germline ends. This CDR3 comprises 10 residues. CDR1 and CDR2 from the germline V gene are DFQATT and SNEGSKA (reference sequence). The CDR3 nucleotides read TGCAGTGTTAGTCAAGAGACCCAGTACTTC. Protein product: CSVSQETQYF.

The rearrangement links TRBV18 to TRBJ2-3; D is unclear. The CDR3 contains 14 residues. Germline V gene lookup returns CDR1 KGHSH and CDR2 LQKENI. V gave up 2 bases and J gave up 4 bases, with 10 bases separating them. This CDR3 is CASSPIDGSDTQYF. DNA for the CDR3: TGTGCCAGCTCACCAATCGACGGCTCAGATACGCAGTATTTT. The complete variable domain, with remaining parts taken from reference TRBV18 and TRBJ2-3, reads NAGVMQNPRHLVRRRGQEARLRCSPMKGHSHVYWYRQLPEEGLKFMVYLQKENIIDESGMPKERFSAEFPKEGPSILRIQQVVRGDSAAYFCASSPIDGSDTQYFGPGTRLTVL.

CDR3 sequence reads: CASSPSGRDTGELFF. CDR3 nucleotides: TGTGCCAGCAGTCCCTCAGGCCGGGACACCGGGGAGCTGTTTTTT. This chain uses TRBV6-5 with TRBJ2-2; D unclear. V shed 5 bases and J shed 3 bases, with 13 bases lying between them. The CDR3 extends over 15 amino acids. Germline CDR1 and CDR2: MNHEY and SVGAGI.

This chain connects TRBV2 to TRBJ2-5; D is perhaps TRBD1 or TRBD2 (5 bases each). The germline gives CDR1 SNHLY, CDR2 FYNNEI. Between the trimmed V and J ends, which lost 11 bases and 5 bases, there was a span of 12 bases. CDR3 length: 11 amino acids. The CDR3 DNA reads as TGTGCCGGCCGGGACGCTGAGACCCAGTACTTC. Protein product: CAGRDAETQYF.

The CDR3 here is CASSYQGVQNYEQYV. For the CDR3, the DNA is TGTGCCAGCAGCTATCAGGGGGTACAGAACTACGAGCAGTACGTC. This chain connects TRBV28 to TRBJ2-7, with TRBD1 matching 7 bases. V gave up 6 bases and J gave up 3 bases; unmatched junction bases: 11. The germline V gene encodes CDR1 MDHEN and CDR2 SYDVKM. The CDR3 spans 15 residues.

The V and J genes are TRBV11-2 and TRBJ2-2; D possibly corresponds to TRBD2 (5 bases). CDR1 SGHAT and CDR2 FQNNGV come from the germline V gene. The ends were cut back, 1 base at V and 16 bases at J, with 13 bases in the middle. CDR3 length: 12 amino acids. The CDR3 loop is CASSLVIGSTFF. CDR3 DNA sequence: TGTGCCAGCAGCTTAGTAATAGGGAGTACGTTTTTT.

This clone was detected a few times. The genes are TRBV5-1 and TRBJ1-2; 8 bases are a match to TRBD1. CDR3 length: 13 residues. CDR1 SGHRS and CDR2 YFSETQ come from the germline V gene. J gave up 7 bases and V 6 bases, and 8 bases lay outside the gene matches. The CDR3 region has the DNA TGCGCCAGCACCCTGGACAGGGCCAGTGGCTACACCTTC. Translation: CASTLDRASGYTF.

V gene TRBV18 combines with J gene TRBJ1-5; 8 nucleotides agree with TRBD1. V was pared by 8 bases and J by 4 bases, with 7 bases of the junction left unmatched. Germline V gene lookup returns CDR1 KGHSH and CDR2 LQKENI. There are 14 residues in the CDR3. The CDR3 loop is CASHADRGNQPQHF. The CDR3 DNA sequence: TGTGCCAGCCACGCCGACAGGGGAAATCAGCCCCAGCATTTT.

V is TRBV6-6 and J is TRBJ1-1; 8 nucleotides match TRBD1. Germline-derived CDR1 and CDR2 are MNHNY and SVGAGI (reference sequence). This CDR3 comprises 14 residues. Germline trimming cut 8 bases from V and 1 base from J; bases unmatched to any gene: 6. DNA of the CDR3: TGTGCCAGCTTCGACAGGGGCAAGAACACTGAAGCTTTCTTT. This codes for CASFDRGKNTEAFF.

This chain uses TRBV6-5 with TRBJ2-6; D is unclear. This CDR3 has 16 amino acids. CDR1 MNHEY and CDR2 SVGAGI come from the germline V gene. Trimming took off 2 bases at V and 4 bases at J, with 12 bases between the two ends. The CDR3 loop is CASSYQISAGANVLTF. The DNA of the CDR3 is TGTGCCAGCAGTTACCAAATCAGCGCGGGGGCCAACGTCCTGACTTTC.

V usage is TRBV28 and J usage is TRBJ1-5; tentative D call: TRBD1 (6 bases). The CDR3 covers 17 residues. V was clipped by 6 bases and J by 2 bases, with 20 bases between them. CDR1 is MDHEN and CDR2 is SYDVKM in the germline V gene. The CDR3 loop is CASRGRHQDSGNQPQHF. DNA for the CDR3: TGTGCCAGCAGGGGGAGACATCAGGACAGTGGCAATCAGCCCCAGCATTTT.

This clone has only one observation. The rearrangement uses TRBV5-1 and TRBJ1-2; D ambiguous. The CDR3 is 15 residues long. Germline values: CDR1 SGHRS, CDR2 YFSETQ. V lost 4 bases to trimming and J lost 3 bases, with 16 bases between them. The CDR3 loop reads CASSPGSSGDYGYTF. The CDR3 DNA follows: TGCGCCAGCAGCCCCGGGAGTTCTGGCGACTATGGCTACACCTTC.

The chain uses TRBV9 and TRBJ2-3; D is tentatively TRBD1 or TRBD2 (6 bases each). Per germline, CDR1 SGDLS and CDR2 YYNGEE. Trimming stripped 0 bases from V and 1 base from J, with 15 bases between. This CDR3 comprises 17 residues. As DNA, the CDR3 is TGTGCCAGCAGCGTAGACGGTGGGGGGCCTCGCACAGATACGCAGTATTTT. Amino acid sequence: CASSVDGGGPRTDTQYF. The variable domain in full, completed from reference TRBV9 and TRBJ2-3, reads DSGVTQTPKHLITATGQRVTLRCSPRSGDLSVYWYQQSLDQGLQFLIQYYNGEERAKGNILERFSAQQFPDLHSELNLSSLELGDSALYFCASSVDGGGPRTDTQYFGPGTRLTVL.

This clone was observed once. The CDR3 DNA is TGCGCCAGCAGCTTGGGAGGGAGCGAGCGGGGCTACACCTTC. Residues: CASSLGGSERGYTF. V gene TRBV5-1 combines with J gene TRBJ1-2; D not resolved. Trimming took off 0 bases at V and 8 bases at J, with 14 bases between the two ends. Germline CDR1 and CDR2: SGHRS and YFSETQ. CDR3 length: 14 residues. Looking up the rest from reference TRBV5-1 and TRBJ1-2 gives the full variable domain: KAGVTQTPRYLIKTRGQQVTLSCSPISGHRSVSWYQQTPGQGLQFLFEYFSETQRNKGNFPGRFSGRQFSNSRSEMNVSTLELGDSALYLCASSLGGSERGYTFGSGTRLTVV.

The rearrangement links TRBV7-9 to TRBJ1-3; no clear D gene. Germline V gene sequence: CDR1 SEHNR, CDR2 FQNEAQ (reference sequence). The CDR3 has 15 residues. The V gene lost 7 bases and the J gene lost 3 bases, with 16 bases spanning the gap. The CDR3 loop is CASNLEEGIGNTIYF. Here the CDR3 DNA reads TGTGCCAGCAACCTCGAGGAGGGAATTGGAAACACCATATATTTT.

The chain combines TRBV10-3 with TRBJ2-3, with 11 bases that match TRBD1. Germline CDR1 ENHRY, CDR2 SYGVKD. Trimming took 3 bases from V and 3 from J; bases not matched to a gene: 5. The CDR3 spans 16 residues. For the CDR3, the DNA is TGTGCCATCAGTGAACCGGGACAGGGGGGGACAGATACGCAGTATTTT. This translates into CAISEPGQGGTDTQYF.

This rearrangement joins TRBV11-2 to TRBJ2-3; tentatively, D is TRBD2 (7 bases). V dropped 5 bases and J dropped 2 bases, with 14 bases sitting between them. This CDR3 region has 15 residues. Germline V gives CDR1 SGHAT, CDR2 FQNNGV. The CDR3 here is CASSLGAGDTDTQYF. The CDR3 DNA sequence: TGTGCCAGCAGCCTGGGGGCGGGGGACACAGATACGCAGTATTTT.

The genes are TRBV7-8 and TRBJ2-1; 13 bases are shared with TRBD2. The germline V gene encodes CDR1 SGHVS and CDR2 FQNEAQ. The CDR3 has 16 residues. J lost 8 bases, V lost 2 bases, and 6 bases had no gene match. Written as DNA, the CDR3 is TGTGCCAGCAGCTTATCCGGGACTAGCGGGGCCTATGAGCAGTTCTTC. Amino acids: CASSLSGTSGAYEQFF. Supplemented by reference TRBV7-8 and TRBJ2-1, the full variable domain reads GAGVSQSPRYKVAKRGQDVALRCDPISGHVSLFWYQQALGQGPEFLTYFQNEAQLDKSGLPSDRFFAERPEGSVSTLKIQRTQQEDSAVYLCASSLSGTSGAYEQFFGPGTRLTVL.

The CDR3 spells CASSFNGEGQPQHF. CDR3 sequence (DNA): TGTGCCAGCAGTTTCAACGGAGAGGGTCAGCCCCAGCATTTT. V and J are TRBV6-5 and TRBJ1-5; D not resolved. In germline, CDR1 is MNHEY, CDR2 SVGAGI. Trimming removed 4 bases at V and 6 bases at J, with 13 bases between. CDR3 length: 14 residues.

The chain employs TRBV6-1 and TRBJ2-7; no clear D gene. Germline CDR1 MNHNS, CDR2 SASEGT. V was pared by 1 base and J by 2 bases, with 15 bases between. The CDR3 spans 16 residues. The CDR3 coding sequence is TGTGCCAGCAGTGAAGAACCGGGCCCTCTTCCCTACGAGCAGTACGTC. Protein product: CASSEEPGPLPYEQYV.

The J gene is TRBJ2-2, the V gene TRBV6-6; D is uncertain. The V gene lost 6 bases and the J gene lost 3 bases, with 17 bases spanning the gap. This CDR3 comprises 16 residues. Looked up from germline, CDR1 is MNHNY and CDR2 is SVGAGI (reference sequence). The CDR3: CASSLFWGSDTGELFF. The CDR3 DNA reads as TGTGCCAGCAGCCTCTTCTGGGGATCGGACACCGGGGAGCTGTTTTTT.

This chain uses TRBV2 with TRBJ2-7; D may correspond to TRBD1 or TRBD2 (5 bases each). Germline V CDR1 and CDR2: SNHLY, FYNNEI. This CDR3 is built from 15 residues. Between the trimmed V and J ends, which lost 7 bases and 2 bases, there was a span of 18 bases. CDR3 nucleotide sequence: TGTGCCAGCACCGAGGGGTGGCAGGTTACCTACGAGCAGTACTTC. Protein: CASTEGWQVTYEQYF.

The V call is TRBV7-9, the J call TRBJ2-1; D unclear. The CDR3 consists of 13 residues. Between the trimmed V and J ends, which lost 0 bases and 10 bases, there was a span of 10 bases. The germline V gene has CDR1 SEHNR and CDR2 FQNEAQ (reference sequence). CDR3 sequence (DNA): TGTGCCAGCAGCTTAGCGGGGATCCAAGAGCAGTTCTTC. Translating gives CASSLAGIQEQFF.